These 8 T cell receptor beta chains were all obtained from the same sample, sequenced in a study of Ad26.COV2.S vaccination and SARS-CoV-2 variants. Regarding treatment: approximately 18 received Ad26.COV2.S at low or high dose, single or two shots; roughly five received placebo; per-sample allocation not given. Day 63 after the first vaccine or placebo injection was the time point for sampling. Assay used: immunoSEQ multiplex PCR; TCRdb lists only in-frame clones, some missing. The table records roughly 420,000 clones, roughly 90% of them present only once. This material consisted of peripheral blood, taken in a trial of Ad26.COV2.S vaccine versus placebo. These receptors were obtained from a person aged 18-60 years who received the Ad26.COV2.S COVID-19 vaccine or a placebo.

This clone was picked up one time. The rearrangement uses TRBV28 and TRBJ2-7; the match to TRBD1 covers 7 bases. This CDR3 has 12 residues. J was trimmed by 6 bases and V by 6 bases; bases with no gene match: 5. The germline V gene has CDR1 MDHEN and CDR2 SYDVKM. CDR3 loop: CASRENRGEQYF. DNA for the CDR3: TGTGCCAGCAGAGAGAACAGGGGCGAGCAGTACTTC.

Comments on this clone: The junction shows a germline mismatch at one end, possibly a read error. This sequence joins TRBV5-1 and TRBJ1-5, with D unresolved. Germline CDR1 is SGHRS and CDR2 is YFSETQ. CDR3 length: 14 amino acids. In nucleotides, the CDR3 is TGCGCCAGCAGGTTGGACCTTAGCAATCAGCCCCAGCATTTT. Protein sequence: CASRLDLSNQPQHF.

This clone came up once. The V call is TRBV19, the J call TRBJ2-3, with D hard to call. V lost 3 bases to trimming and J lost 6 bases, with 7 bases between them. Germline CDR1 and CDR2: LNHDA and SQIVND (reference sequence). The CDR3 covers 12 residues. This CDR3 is CASSITGDTQYF. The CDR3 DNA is TGTGCCAGTAGTATCACTGGGGATACGCAGTATTTT.

The CDR3 loop reads CAWDEMGQGGDTQYF. The CDR3 DNA follows: TGTGCCTGGGATGAAATGGGCCAGGGGGGGGATACGCAGTATTTT. J is TRBJ2-3 and V is TRBV30; D is possibly TRBD1 or TRBD2 (7 bases each). This CDR3 comprises 15 residues. The germline CDR1 and CDR2 sequences are GTSNPN and SVGIG (reference sequence). Deletions cut 5 bases from V and 6 bases from J, with 21 bases between. The complete variable domain, with remaining parts taken from reference TRBV30 and TRBJ2-3, reads SQTIHQWPATLVQPVGSPLSLECTVEGTSNPNLYWYRQAAGRGLQLLFYSVGIGQISSEVPQNLSASRPQDRQFILSSKKLLLSDSGFYLCAWDEMGQGGDTQYFGPGTRLTVL.

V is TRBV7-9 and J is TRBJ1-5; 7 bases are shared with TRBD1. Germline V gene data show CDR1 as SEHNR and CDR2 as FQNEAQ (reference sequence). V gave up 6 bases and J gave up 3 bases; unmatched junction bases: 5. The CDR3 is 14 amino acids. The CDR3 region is CASSPDRFNQPQHF. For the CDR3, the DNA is TGTGCCAGCAGTCCGGACAGGTTCAATCAGCCCCAGCATTTT. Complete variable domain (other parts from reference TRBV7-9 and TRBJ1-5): DTGVSQNPRHKITKRGQNVTFRCDPISEHNRLYWYRQTLGQGPEFLTYFQNEAQLEKSRLLSDRFSAERPKGSFSTLEIQRTEQGDSAMYLCASSPDRFNQPQHFGDGTRLSIL.

The CDR3 DNA sequence: TGTGCCAGCAGCCACAGGACTAGCGGGGGGTTGGAGACCCAGTACTTC. Translating gives CASSHRTSGGLETQYF. V is TRBV7-2 and J is TRBJ2-5; TRBD2 matches at 14 bases. Germline V gene lookup returns CDR1 SGHTA and CDR2 FQGNSA. The CDR3 runs to 16 residues. After removal of 5 bases from V and 5 bases from J, the junction contained 7 bases not matched to a gene.

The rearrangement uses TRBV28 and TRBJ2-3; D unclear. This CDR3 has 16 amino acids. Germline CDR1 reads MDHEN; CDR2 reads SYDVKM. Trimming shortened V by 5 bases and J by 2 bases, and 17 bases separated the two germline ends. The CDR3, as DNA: TGTGCCAGCAGTCCGGTCCCTAGAGACTTCACAGATACGCAGTATTTT. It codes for CASSPVPRDFTDTQYF.

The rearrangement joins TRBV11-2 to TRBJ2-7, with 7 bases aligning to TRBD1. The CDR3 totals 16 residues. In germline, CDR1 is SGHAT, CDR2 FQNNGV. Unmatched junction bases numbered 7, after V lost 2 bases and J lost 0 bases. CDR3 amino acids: CASSLHRGPPSYEQYF. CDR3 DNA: TGTGCCAGCAGCTTACACAGGGGACCTCCCTCCTACGAGCAGTACTTC.